A selection of T cell receptor beta chains follows, all from one sample in a study of T cells in Graves' hyperthyroidism and ophthalmopathy. TCRdb re-called the multiplex PCR reads with MiXCR, one entry per CDR3 protein. Of about 480,000 distinct CDR3 sequences listed, roughly 23% are singletons. Input material: blood. The receptors shown here come from a woman in her seventies with Graves' ophthalmopathy. Both conserved end residues are part of each CDR3. Fields, in order: J gene, clone size, D gene, V gene, CDR3 protein, CDR3 DNA. A D gene is named only where the DNA matches it firmly. A clone size is listed for some rows: how often the clone was seen (once, few, many), or a class if it is expanded.

>TRBJ2-7|once|TRBD2|TRBV7-2
CASSFGASGFGGEQYF
TGTGCCAGCAGCTTTGGGGCTAGCGGGTTCGGTGGCGAGCAGTACTTC
>TRBJ2-3|many|TRBD2|TRBV11-1
CASSFPGLAGSTDTQYF
TGTGCCAGCAGCTTTCCGGGACTAGCGGGGAGCACAGATACGCAGTATTTT
>TRBJ2-7|.|.|TRBV3-1
CASSQRTLDVYEQYF
TGTGCCAGCAGCCAACGGACCTTGGATGTCTACGAGCAGTACTTC
>TRBJ2-7|.|TRBD2|TRBV28
CATRTSAYEQYF
TGTGCCACGAGGACTAGCGCCTACGAGCAGTACTTC
>TRBJ2-5|few|.|TRBV6-1
CASSTDTPETQYF
TGTGCCAGCAGTACGGACACCCCAGAGACCCAGTACTTC
>TRBJ1-3|.|.|TRBV4-1
CASSQSVGLMGNTIYF
TGCGCCAGCAGCCAATCCGTGGGGCTTATGGGAAACACCATATATTTT
>TRBJ2-2|.|.|TRBV25-1
CASSESSGAVLTGELFF
TGTGCCAGCAGTGAATCCAGTGGAGCGGTACTCACCGGGGAGCTGTTTTTT
>TRBJ2-1|.|.|TRBV7-2
CASSPGGRSYNEQFF
TGTGCCAGCAGCCCCGGAGGGCGCTCCTACAATGAGCAGTTCTTC
>TRBJ2-6|many|.|TRBV6-1
CASSFRSSGANVLTF
TGTGCCAGCAGTTTCCGCAGCTCTGGGGCCAACGTCCTGACTTTC
>TRBJ1-1|many|.|TRBV12-3/TRBV12-4
CASSPGTAGKAEAFF
TGTGCCAGCAGTCCCGGGACGGCCGGAAAGGCTGAAGCTTTCTTT
>TRBJ2-1|many|TRBD2|TRBV11-1
CASRSGRGSYNEQFF
TGTGCCAGCAGATCAGGGAGGGGATCCTACAATGAGCAGTTCTTC
>TRBJ2-7|.|.|TRBV3-1
CASSQVSLSSYEQYF
TGTGCCAGCAGCCAAGTTAGCCTGAGCTCCTACGAGCAGTACTTC
>TRBJ1-3|.|.|TRBV7-2
CARFLFRLLPGNTIYF
TGTGCCCGATTTCTCTTCCGCCTCCTGCCGGGAAACACCATATATTTT
>TRBJ2-2|few|TRBD1|TRBV9
CASSASGQGNTGELFF
TGTGCCAGCAGCGCGTCGGGACAGGGAAACACCGGGGAGCTGTTTTTT